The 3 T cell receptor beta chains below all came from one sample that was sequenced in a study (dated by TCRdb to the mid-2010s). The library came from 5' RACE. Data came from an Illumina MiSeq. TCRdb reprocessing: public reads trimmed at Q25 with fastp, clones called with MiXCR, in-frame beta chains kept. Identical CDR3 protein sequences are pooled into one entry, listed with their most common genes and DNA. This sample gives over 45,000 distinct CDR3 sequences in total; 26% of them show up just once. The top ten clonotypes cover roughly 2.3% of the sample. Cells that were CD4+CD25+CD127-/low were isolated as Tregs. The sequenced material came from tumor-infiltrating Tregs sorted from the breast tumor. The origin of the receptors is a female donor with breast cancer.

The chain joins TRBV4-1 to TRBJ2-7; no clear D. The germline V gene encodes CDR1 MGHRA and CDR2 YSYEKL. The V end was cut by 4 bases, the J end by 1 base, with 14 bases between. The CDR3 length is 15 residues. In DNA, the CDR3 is TGCGCCAGCAGCCGGCTAGTACAGAGTTCCTACGAGCAGTACTTC. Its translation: CASSRLVQSSYEQYF.

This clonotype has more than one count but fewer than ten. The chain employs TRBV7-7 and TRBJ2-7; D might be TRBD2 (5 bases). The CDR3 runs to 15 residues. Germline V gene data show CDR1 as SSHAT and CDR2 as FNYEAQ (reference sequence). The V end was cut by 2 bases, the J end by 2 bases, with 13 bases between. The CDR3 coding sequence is TGTGCCAGCAGCTTATTCGCGGGTTCAACCTACGAGCAGTACTTC. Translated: CASSLFAGSTYEQYF.

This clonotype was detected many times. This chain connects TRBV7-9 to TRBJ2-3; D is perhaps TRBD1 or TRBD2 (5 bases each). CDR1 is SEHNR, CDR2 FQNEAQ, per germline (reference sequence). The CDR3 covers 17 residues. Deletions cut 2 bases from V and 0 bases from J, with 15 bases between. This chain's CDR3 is CASSLYTGTASTDTQYF. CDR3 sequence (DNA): TGTGCCAGCAGCTTATACACCGGGACGGCGAGCACAGATACGCAGTATTTT.